This T cell receptor beta chain was identified in a study of blood T cell repertoires in COVID-19. Study as a whole: Acute and convalescent COVID-19 specimens originated in the United States, Italy and Spain. Nucleic acid was either cDNA or gDNA, and it came from T cells, B-cell-depleted T cells, or PBMCs.

Germline loops: CDR1 GTSNPN, CDR2 SVGIG (reference sequence). The ends lost 2 bases at V and 0 bases at J; junction bases unmatched: 8. CDR3 length: 16 residues. Original handling: Reference gene primers were amplified, and this amplification served to estimate nucleated cell counts. Here immunoSEQ multiplex PCR was the method, and the copy in TCRdb shows in-frame clones only, minus some. The V and J calls and clone size were taken over from that table, and D and trimming were inferred from the DNA. Of 300,000 or so clones in the sample, roughly 84% are singletons; the top ten hold 1%. The origin of this receptor is a man over 45 with active or convalescent COVID-19. This sequence joins TRBV30 and TRBJ2-7, with 9 bases that match TRBD1. What was sequenced was peripheral blood. The CDR3 sequence is CAWSPPTGQGSYEQYF. The CDR3 coding sequence is TGTGCCTGGAGTCCGCCGACGGGACAGGGCTCCTACGAGCAGTACTTC.